These T cell receptor beta chains were read from a single sample in a study of CXCR3-negative and CXCR3-positive naive CD8 T cells. TCRdb reprocessed the 5' RACE reads, keeping one entry per CDR3 protein, no DNA. The table for this sample gives roughly 89,000 distinct CDR3 sequences. The sample was naive CXCR3- CD8+ T cells from blood. These receptors originate from a human donor in good health. Some clones in this sample may be carry-over from other donors' samples. Both conserved end residues are part of each CDR3. The order of the fields is CDR3 protein, V gene, J gene.

CASSQAWSGTGGNQPQHF	TRBV4-3	TRBJ1-5
CASSPRGTQYF	TRBV21-1	TRBJ2-5
CASRQGLRKDTGELFF	TRBV7-6	TRBJ2-2
CSARDALAGDYNEQFF	TRBV20-1	TRBJ2-1
CASSYLGGGPETQYF	TRBV6-6	TRBJ2-5
CASSPTPYNEQFF	TRBV27	TRBJ2-1
CASSPGVGDTEAFF	TRBV7-8	TRBJ1-1
CAISDRSNEQFF	TRBV10-3	TRBJ2-1
CASSFSGTGEGEQFF	TRBV28	TRBJ2-1
CASSPGGGQGSTGELFF	TRBV7-3	TRBJ2-2
CASSESEGFNYGYTF	TRBV5-1	TRBJ1-2
CSLRAGVLNEQFF	TRBV29-1	TRBJ2-1
CSVRLSGGEGYTF	TRBV29-1	TRBJ1-2
CASSLGISADTQYF	TRBV7-8	TRBJ2-3
CASSEDPGASYEQYF	TRBV6-1	TRBJ2-7
CATSLRTSGVDTQYF	TRBV15	TRBJ2-3